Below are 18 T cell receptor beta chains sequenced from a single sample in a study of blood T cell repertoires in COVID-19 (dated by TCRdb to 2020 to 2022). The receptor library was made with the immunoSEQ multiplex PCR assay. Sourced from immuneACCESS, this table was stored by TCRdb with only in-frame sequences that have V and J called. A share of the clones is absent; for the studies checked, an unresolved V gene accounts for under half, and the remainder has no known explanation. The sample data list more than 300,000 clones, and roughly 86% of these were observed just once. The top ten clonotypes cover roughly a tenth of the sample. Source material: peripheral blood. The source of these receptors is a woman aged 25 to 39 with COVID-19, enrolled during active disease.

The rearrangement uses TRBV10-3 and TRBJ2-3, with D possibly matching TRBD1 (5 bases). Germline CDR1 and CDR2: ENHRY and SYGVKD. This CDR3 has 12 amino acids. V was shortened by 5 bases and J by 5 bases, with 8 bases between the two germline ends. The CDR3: CAISSQGDTQYF. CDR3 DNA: TGTGCCATCAGTTCGCAGGGAGATACGCAGTATTTT.

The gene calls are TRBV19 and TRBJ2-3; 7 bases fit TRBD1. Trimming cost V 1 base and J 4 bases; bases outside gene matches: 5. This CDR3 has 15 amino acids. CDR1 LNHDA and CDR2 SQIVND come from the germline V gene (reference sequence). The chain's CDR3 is CASSIGRGGADTQYF. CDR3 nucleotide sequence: TGTGCCAGTAGTATAGGTAGAGGGGGCGCAGATACGCAGTATTTT.

CDR3 in amino acids: CASSPDKAWETQYF. In DNA form, the CDR3 reads TGTGCCAGCTCACCGGACAAAGCCTGGGAGACCCAGTACTTC. This sequence joins TRBV18 and TRBJ2-5; a possible D gene is TRBD1 (5 bases). Germline CDR1 and CDR2: KGHSH and LQKENI. The V and J ends lost 3 bases and 5 bases respectively, with 13 bases between them. The CDR3 runs 14 residues.

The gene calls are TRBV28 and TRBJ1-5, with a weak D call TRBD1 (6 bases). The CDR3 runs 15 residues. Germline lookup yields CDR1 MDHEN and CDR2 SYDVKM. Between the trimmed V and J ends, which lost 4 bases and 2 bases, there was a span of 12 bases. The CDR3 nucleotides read TGTGCCAGCAGTTCGGGACAAATGGGCAATCAGCCCCAGCATTTT. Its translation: CASSSGQMGNQPQHF.

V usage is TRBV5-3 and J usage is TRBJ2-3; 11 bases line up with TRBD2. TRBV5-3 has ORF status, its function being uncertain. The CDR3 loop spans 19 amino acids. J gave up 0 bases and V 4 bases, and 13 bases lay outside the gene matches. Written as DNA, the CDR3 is TGTGCCAGAAGCGTGGGACTAGCGGAGAGGACCTCTAGCACAGATACGCAGTATTTT. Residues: CARSVGLAERTSSTDTQYF.

The CDR3 protein is CASSQQGGETQYF. The CDR3 nucleotides are TGCGCCAGCAGCCAACAAGGGGGAGAGACCCAGTACTTC. The chain joins TRBV10-1 to TRBJ2-5, with D perhaps matching TRBD1 (6 bases). The CDR3 sequence is 13 residues long. Trimming took 6 bases from V and 4 from J, leaving 12 bases between them. CDR1 and CDR2 (germline): WNHNN, SYGVQD (reference sequence).

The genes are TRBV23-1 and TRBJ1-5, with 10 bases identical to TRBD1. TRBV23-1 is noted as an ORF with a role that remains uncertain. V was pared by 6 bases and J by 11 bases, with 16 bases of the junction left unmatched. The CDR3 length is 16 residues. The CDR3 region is CASSQRTGGPHKAQHF. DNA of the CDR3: TGCGCCAGCAGCCAACGGACAGGGGGGCCTCATAAGGCCCAGCATTTT.

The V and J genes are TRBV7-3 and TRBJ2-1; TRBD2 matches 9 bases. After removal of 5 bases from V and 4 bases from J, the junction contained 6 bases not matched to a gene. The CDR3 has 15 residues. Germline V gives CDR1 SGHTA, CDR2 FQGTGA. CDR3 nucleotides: TGTGCCAGCAGCAGAGCGGGAGGAGGATACAATGAGCAGTTCTTC. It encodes CASSRAGGGYNEQFF.

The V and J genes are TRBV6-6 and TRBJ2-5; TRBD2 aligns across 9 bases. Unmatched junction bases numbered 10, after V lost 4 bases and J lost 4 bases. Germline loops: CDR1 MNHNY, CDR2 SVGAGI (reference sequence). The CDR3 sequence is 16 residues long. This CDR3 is CASSWFGREGRETQYF. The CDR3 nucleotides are TGTGCCAGCAGTTGGTTTGGGCGGGAGGGCCGAGAGACCCAGTACTTC.

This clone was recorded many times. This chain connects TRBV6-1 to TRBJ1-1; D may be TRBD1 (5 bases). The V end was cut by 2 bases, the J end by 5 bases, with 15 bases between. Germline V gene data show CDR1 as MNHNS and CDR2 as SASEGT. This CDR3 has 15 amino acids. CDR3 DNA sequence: TGTGCCAGCAGTGAATTCTCCGGGGGTAGGACTGAAGCTTTCTTT. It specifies CASSEFSGGRTEAFF.

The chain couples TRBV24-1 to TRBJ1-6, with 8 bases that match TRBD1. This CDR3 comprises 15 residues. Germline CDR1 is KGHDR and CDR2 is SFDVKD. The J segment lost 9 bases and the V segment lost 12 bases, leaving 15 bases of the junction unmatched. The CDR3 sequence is CASYWATGGGSPLHF. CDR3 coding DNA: TGTGCCTCATATTGGGCCACAGGGGGAGGTTCACCCCTCCACTTT.

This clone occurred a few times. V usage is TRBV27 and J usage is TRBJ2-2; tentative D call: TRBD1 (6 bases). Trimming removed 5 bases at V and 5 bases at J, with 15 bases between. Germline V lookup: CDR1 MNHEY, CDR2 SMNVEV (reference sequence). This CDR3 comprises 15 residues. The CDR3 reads CASSALGARTGELFF. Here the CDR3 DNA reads TGTGCCAGCAGTGCCTTGGGGGCTCGGACCGGGGAGCTGTTTTTT.

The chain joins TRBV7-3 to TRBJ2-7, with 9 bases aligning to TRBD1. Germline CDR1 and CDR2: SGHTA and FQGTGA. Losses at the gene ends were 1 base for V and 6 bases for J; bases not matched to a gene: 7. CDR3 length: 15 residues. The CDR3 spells CASSLNRGQMSEQYF. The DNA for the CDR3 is TGTGCCAGCAGCTTAAACAGGGGGCAAATGAGCGAGCAGTACTTC.

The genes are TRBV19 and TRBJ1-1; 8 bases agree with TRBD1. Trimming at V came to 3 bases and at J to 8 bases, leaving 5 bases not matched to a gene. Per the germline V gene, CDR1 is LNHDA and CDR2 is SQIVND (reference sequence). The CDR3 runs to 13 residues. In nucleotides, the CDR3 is TGTGCCAGTAGTATTTCACGGACAGGGGAAGCTTTCTTT. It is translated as CASSISRTGEAFF.

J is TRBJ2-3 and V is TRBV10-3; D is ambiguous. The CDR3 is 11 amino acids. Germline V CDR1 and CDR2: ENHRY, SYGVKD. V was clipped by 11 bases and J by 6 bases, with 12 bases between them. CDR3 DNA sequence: TGTGCCGCCGGTTCCGGTGATACGCAGTATTTT. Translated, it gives CAAGSGDTQYF.

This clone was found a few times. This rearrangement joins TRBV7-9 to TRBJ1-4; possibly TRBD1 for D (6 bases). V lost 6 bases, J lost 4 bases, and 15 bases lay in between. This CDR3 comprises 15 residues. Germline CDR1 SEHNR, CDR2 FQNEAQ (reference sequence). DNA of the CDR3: TGTGCCAGCAGACTTTCAGGGGCCGGTAATGAAAAACTGTTTTTT. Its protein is CASRLSGAGNEKLFF.

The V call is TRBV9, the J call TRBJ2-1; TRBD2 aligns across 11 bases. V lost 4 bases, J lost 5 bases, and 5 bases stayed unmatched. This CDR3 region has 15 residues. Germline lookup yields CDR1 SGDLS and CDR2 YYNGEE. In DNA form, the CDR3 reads TGTGCCAGCAGCTCACTAGCGGGAGATCACAATGAGCAGTTCTTC. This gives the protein CASSSLAGDHNEQFF. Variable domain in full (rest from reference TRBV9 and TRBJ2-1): DSGVTQTPKHLITATGQRVTLRCSPRSGDLSVYWYQQSLDQGLQFLIQYYNGEERAKGNILERFSAQQFPDLHSELNLSSLELGDSALYFCASSSLAGDHNEQFFGPGTRLTVL.

Here the CDR3 DNA reads TGTGCCAGCAGCTTTGGGGTAGGGACACCTTACGAGCAGTACTTC. It specifies CASSFGVGTPYEQYF. V gene TRBV5-4 combines with J gene TRBJ2-7; possible D gene TRBD1, 6 bases. CDR3 length equals 15 residues. Germline V gene data show CDR1 as SGHNT and CDR2 as YYREEE (reference sequence). Trimming removed 2 bases from V and 4 bases from J, with 16 bases in between.